This TCR beta chain was captured by sequencing in a study of CD8+ T cells in alopecia areata. Study results and limitations: Clarity of TCR sharing across patients fell short of that in mice, possibly HLA-related. In scalp and blood during tofacitinib, many expanded lesional clones persisted. Scalp clonality and expanded CD8+ clones among the top 100 were significantly decreased by tofacitinib. Uncertain still, given a single nonresponder, is whether baseline CD8+ expansion links to response.

In this sample, this clone turned up a few times. Its antigen is unidentified. cDNA prepared by RNA extraction and subsequent reverse transcription served as the template for sequencing. Here immunoSEQ multiplex PCR was the method, and the copy in TCRdb shows in-frame clones only, minus some. This table holds 200,000 to 250,000 clones, around two fifths found once. Noted treatment: oral pan-JAK inhibitor, 5-10 mg twice daily. Sequencing was performed on CD4+ T cells sorted from blood, taken at week 34, from a patient treated with tofacitinib. This clonotype was obtained from a human donor with alopecia areata.

The CDR3 region is CASSTEREGRGSYNEQFF. The CDR3 DNA follows: TGTGCCAGCAGCACTGAGCGGGAGGGCCGGGGCTCCTACAATGAGCAGTTCTTC. This chain links TRBV7-6 with TRBJ2-1; 10 bases agree with TRBD2. The V gene end was trimmed by 5 bases and the J gene end by 0 bases; junction bases not matched to a gene: 10. Germline values: CDR1 SGHVS, CDR2 FNYEAQ. The CDR3 has 18 residues.